The source of this T cell receptor (beta chain) is a study of post-analysis software for immune sequencing data. Study in general: The cohort encompassed relapsing-remitting, secondary progressive and progressive-relapsing multiple sclerosis disease courses. Study findings and constraints: Relative to controls, patients with multiple sclerosis showed significantly lower normalized Chao1 diversity.

Of note for this clonotype: Its antigen is still unknown.

Prepared libraries of TCR beta cDNA carried unique molecular identifiers. TCRdb re-derived calls from the PCR reads in MiXCR, one entry per CDR3 protein. The data show around 700,000 distinct CDR3 sequences, more than 50% seen once. Sequencing was done on a sample of blood. The origin of this receptor is a girl aged 2 to 9 with multiple sclerosis.

The CDR3 here is CASSQDLGARSDTQYF. The CDR3 coding sequence is TGTGCCAGCAGCCAAGATTTGGGGGCAAGGTCAGATACGCAGTATTTT. V usage is TRBV3-1 and J usage is TRBJ2-3, with a weak D call TRBD1 (6 bases). CDR1 is LGHDT, CDR2 YNNKEL, per germline (reference sequence). Trimming pared 0 bases from V and 4 bases from J, leaving 14 bases between. This CDR3 spans 16 amino acids.